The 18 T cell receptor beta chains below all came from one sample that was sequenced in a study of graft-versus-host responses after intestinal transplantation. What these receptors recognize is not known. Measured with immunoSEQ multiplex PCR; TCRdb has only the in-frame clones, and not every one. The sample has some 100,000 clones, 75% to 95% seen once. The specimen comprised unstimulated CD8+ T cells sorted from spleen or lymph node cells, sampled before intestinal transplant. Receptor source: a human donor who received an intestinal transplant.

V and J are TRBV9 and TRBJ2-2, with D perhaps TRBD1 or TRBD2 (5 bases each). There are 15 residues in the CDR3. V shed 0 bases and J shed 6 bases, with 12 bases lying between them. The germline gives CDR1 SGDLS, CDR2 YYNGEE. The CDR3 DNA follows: TGTGCCAGCAGCGTAGAAGCAGGGAGCGCCGGGGAGCTGTTTTTT. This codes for CASSVEAGSAGELFF. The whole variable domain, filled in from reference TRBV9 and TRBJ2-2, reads DSGVTQTPKHLITATGQRVTLRCSPRSGDLSVYWYQQSLDQGLQFLIQYYNGEERAKGNILERFSAQQFPDLHSELNLSSLELGDSALYFCASSVEAGSAGELFFGEGSRLTVL.

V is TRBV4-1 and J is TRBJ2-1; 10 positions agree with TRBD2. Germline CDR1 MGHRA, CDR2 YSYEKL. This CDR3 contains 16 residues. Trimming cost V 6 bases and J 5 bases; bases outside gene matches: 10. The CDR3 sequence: CASSHDRAGGDNEQFF. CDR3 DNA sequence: TGCGCCAGCAGTCATGACAGAGCGGGAGGGGACAATGAGCAGTTCTTC.

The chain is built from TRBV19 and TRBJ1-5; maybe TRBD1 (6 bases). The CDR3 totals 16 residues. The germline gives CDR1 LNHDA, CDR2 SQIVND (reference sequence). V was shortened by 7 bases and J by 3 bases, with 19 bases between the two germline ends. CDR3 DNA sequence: TGTGCCAGTATTTGGGGGGCCCAGGCCTACAATCAGCCCCAGCATTTT. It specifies CASIWGAQAYNQPQHF. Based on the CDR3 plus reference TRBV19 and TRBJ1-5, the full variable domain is DGGITQSPKYLFRKEGQNVTLSCEQNLNHDAMYWYRQDPGQGLRLIYYSQIVNDFQKGDIAEGYSVSREKKESFPLTVTSAQKNPTAFYLCASIWGAQAYNQPQHFGDGTRLSIL.

DNA of the CDR3: TGTGCCAGCAGTTTCTTACGGGGGGCCCCTTCAGAGGACAATGAGCAGTTCTTC. Translating it yields CASSFLRGAPSEDNEQFF. This sequence joins TRBV27 and TRBJ2-1; D perhaps matches TRBD2 (7 bases). This CDR3 has 18 residues. The ends were cut back, 3 bases at V and 5 bases at J, with 23 bases in the middle. In germline, CDR1 is MNHEY, CDR2 SMNVEV (reference sequence).

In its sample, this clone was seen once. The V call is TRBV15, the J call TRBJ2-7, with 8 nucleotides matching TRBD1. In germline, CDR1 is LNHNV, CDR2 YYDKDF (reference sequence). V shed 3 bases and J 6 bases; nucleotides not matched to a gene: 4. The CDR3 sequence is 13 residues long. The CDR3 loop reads CATSSGTGGEQYF. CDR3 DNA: TGTGCCACCAGCAGCGGGACAGGAGGCGAGCAGTACTTC.

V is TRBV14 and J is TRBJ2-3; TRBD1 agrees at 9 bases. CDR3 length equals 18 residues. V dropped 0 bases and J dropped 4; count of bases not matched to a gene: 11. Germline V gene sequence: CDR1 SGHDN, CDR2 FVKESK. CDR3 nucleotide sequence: TGTGCCAGCAGCCAAGATCTCTCGACAGGGGGAGGCGCAGATACGCAGTATTTT. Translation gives CASSQDLSTGGGADTQYF.

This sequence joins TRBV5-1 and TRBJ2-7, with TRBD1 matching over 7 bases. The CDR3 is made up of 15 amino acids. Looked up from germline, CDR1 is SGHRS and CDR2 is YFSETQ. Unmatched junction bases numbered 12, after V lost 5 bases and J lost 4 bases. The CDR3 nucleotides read TGCGCCAGCAGTCGGGATCCGGGACAGACTTACGAGCAGTACTTC. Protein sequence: CASSRDPGQTYEQYF.

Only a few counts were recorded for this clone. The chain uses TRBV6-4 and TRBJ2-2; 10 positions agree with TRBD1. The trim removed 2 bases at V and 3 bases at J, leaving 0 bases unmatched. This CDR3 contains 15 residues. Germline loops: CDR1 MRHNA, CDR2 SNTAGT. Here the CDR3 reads CASSDGTGDTGELFF. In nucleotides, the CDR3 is TGTGCCAGCAGTGACGGGACAGGGGACACCGGGGAGCTGTTTTTT.

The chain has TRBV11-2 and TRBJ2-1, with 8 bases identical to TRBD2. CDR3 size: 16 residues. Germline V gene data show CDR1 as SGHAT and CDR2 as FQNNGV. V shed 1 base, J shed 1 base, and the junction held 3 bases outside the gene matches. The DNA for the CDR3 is TGTGCCAGCAGCTTAGCTTTAGCGGGATCCTACAATGAGCAGTTCTTC. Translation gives CASSLALAGSYNEQFF.

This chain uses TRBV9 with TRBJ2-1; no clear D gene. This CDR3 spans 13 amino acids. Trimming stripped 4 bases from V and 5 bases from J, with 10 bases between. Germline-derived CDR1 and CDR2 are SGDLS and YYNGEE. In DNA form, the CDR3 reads TGTGCCAGCAGCTACCTTGGGGACAATGAGCAGTTCTTC. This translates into CASSYLGDNEQFF.

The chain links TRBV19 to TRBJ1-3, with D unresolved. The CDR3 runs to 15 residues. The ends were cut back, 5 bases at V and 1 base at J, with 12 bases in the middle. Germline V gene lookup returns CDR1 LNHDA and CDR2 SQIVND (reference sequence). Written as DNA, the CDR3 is TGTGCCAGTAGTCGAAATCCCTCGTCTGGAAACACCATATATTTT. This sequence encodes CASSRNPSSGNTIYF.

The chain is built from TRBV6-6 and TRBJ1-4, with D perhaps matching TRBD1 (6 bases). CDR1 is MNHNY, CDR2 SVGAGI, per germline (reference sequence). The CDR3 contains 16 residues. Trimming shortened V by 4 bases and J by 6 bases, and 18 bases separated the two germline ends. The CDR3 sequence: CASSWTQGGRDEKLFF. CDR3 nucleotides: TGTGCCAGCAGTTGGACACAGGGCGGTCGCGATGAAAAACTGTTTTTT.

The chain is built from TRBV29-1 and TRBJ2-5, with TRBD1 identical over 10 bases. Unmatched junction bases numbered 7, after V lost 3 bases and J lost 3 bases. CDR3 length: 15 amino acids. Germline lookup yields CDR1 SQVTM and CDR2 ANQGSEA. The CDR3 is CSVDLGQGIKETQYF. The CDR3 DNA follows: TGCAGCGTTGATTTGGGACAGGGGATTAAAGAGACCCAGTACTTC.

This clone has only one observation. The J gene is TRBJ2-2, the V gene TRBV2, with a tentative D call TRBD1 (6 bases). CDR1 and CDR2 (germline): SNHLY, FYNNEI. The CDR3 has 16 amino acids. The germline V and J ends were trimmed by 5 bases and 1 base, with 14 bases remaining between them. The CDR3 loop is CASSPEDRGNTGELFF. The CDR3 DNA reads TGTGCCAGCAGTCCCGAGGACAGAGGGAACACCGGGGAGCTGTTTTTT.

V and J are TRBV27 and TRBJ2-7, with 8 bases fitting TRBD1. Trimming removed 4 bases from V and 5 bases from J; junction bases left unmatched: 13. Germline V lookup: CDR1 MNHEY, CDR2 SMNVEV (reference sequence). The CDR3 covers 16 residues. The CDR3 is CASSSPFTGGRHEQYF. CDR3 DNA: TGTGCCAGCAGTTCCCCATTTACAGGGGGTCGCCACGAGCAGTACTTC.

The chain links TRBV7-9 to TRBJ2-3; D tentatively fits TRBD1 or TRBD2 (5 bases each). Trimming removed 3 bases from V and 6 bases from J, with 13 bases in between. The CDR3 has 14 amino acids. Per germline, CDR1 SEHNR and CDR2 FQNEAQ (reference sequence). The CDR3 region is CASSLAGSQDTQYF. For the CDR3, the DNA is TGTGCCAGCAGCTTGGCAGGGAGCCAGGATACGCAGTATTTT. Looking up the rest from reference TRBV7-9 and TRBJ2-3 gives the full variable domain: DTGVSQNPRHKITKRGQNVTFRCDPISEHNRLYWYRQTLGQGPEFLTYFQNEAQLEKSRLLSDRFSAERPKGSFSTLEIQRTEQGDSAMYLCASSLAGSQDTQYFGPGTRLTVL.

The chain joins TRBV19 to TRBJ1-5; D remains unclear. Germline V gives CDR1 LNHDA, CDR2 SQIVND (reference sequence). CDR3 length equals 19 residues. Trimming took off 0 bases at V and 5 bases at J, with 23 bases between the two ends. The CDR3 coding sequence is TGTGCCAGTAGTATAGATCTATTTTTCAGCGGGGATAAGTATCAGCCCCAGCATTTT. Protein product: CASSIDLFFSGDKYQPQHF.

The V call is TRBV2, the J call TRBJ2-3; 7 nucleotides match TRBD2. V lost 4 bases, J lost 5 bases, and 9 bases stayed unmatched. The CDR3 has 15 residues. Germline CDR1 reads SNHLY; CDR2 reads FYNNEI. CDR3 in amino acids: CASSVERDGGDTQYF. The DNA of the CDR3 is TGTGCCAGCAGTGTTGAGCGGGATGGTGGAGATACGCAGTATTTT.